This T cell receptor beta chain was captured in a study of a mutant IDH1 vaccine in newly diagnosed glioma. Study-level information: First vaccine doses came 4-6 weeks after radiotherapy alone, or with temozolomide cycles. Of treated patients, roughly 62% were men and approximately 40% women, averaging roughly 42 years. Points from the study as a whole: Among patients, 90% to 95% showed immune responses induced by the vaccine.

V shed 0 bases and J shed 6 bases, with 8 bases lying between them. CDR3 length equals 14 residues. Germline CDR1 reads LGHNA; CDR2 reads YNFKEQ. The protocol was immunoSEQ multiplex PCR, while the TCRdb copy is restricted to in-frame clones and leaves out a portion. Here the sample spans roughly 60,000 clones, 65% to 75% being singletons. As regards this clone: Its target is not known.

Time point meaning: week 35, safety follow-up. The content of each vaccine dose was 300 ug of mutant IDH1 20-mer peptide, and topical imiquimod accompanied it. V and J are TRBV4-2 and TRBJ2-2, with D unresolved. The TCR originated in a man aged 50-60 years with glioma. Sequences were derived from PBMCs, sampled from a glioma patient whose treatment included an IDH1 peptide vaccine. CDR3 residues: CASSQEMKSGELFF. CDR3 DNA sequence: TGTGCCAGCAGCCAAGAAATGAAGTCCGGGGAGCTGTTTTTT.